The next 22 T cell receptor beta chains were all read from a single sample in a study of Graves' ophthalmopathy and Graves' hyperthyroidism. Investigators amplified TCR beta CDR3 regions from RNA transcripts. RT-PCR was first run with HTBI primers, then multiplex PCR in a second round. MiXCR, run by TCRdb on the multiplex PCR reads, gives a single entry per CDR3 protein. Here the sample spans about 600,000 distinct CDR3 sequences, under 45% being singletons. The sequencing input was peripheral blood or thyroid tissue (not recorded which). The receptors were sampled from an adult man with Graves' hyperthyroidism.

The table lists this clonotype with many counts. The CDR3: CATSDSRAYGYTF. DNA for the CDR3: TGTGCCACCAGTGATTCGCGAGCGTATGGCTACACCTTC. The genes are TRBV24-1 and TRBJ1-2, with D unresolved. Germline lookup yields CDR1 KGHDR and CDR2 SFDVKD. Deletions cut 2 bases from V and 5 bases from J, with 8 bases between. There are 13 residues in the CDR3.

This clonotype was seen ten or more times. The V gene is TRBV29-1, the J gene TRBJ1-2, with TRBD1 as a possible D gene (6 bases). The germline V gene encodes CDR1 SQVTM and CDR2 ANQGSEA. Deletions cut 1 base from V and 3 bases from J, with 18 bases between. The CDR3 is made up of 16 amino acids. Here the CDR3 reads CSVEGGPRDNHYGYTF. CDR3 DNA: TGCAGCGTTGAAGGTGGGCCCCGGGACAACCACTATGGCTACACCTTC.

Comments on this clonotype: One junction end disagrees with the germline gene, perhaps due to a read error. V is TRBV10-3 and J is TRBJ2-7, with D unresolved. Germline V gene sequence: CDR1 ENHRY, CDR2 SYGVKD. The CDR3 is 13 amino acids. The CDR3 here is CASSLNLGYEQYF. The CDR3 nucleotides are TGTGCCAGCAGTCTGAACCTGGGCTACGAGCAGTACTTC.

The chain has TRBV11-2 and TRBJ2-3; 10 bases fit TRBD2. Germline assignment: CDR1 SGHAT and CDR2 FQNNGV. The junction had 7 bases not matched to a gene; V was cut back by 5 bases and J by 2 bases. This CDR3 is 16 amino acids long. This CDR3 reads CASSIELAGITDTQYF. CDR3 nucleotide sequence: TGTGCCAGCAGCATCGAACTAGCGGGGATCACAGATACGCAGTATTTT.

This clonotype was seen a few times. The J gene is TRBJ1-5, the V gene TRBV20-1, with 7 bases aligning to TRBD1. The V and J ends lost 4 bases and 11 bases, in that order; junction bases with no gene match: 14. The CDR3 sequence is 14 residues long. The germline gives CDR1 DFQATT, CDR2 SNEGSKA (reference sequence). CDR3 region: CSANTGTASETQHF. The CDR3 DNA is TGCAGTGCTAATACCGGGACAGCCTCGGAGACCCAGCATTTT.

The chain links TRBV7-8 to TRBJ1-2, with D possibly matching TRBD1 (5 bases). This CDR3 contains 14 residues. Germline CDR1 is SGHVS and CDR2 is FQNEAQ. Trimming shortened V by 5 bases and J by 4 bases, and 14 bases separated the two germline ends. CDR3 DNA: TGTGCCAGCAGCCCGAGCGGGGCCAGCTATGGCTACACCTTC. It is translated as CASSPSGASYGYTF.

The V call is TRBV7-3, the J call TRBJ2-5; TRBD2 might be the D (7 bases). The J call is in doubt because the DNA end fits TRBJ2-1 better. The CDR3 length is 15 residues. Germline values: CDR1 SGHTA, CDR2 FQGTGA. The CDR3 sequence is CASSLTVGGQHEQFF. CDR3 nucleotide sequence: TGTGCCAGCAGCTTAACTGTGGGGGGGCAGCATGAGCAGTTCTTC.

The table lists this clonotype with many counts. The rearrangement joins TRBV6-5 to TRBJ1-2, with 7 bases that match TRBD1. Trimming removed 2 bases from V and 1 base from J; junction bases left unmatched: 4. The CDR3 sequence is 15 residues long. Germline values: CDR1 MNHEY, CDR2 SVGAGI. The DNA of the CDR3 is TGTGCCAGCAGTTACCTGACAGGGAATAACTATGGCTACACCTTC. Encoded protein: CASSYLTGNNYGYTF.

V gene TRBV11-3 combines with J gene TRBJ1-1; possibly TRBD1 for D (5 bases). The CDR3 spans 17 residues. Germline V gene lookup returns CDR1 SGHNT and CDR2 YENEEA. Trimming left V 5 bases short and J 1 base short, with 20 bases between. The CDR3 here is CASSPYLQGRTNTEAFF. Here the CDR3 DNA reads TGTGCCAGCAGCCCTTACCTGCAGGGACGGACGAACACTGAAGCTTTCTTT.

This clonotype showed up just a few times. J is TRBJ2-3 and V is TRBV7-6; D gene unclear. V gave up 1 base and J gave up 4 bases, with 6 bases separating them. The CDR3 loop spans 13 amino acids. Germline V CDR1 and CDR2: SGHVS, FNYEAQ. CDR3 coding DNA: TGTGCCAGCAGCTTAGAGGTCGCAGATACGCAGTATTTT. Amino acids: CASSLEVADTQYF.

This clonotype was detected ten times or more. This rearrangement joins TRBV9 to TRBJ2-5, with D possibly matching TRBD2 (5 bases). V dropped 0 bases and J dropped 4 bases, with 10 bases sitting between them. Germline V gene lookup returns CDR1 SGDLS and CDR2 YYNGEE. This CDR3 region has 14 residues. The CDR3 DNA reads as TGTGCCAGCAGCGTAGAAGGGAGCGCAGAGACCCAGTACTTC. Protein: CASSVEGSAETQYF.

The chain carries TRBV15 and TRBJ2-7; 8 nucleotides line up with TRBD1. The better agreement between TRBJ2-1 and the DNA end casts doubt on the J call. Germline V gene sequence: CDR1 LNHNV, CDR2 YYDKDF (reference sequence). The CDR3 runs 15 residues. In DNA form, the CDR3 reads TGTGCCACCAGCAGAGTAACCGGGACAGGCAATGAGCAGTTCTTC. Its protein is CATSRVTGTGNEQFF.

This chain links TRBV6-6 with TRBJ1-5; D remains ambiguous. The CDR3 totals 15 residues. Germline CDR1 and CDR2: MNHNY and SVGAGI (reference sequence). Trimming shortened V by 5 bases and J by 7 bases, and 18 bases separated the two germline ends. CDR3 residues: CASSEPPLGGQPQHF. CDR3 in DNA: TGTGCCAGCAGTGAGCCCCCTTTGGGAGGCCAGCCCCAGCATTTT.

The table lists this clonotype with a count of one. The chain uses TRBV7-9 and TRBJ2-1; TRBD2 matches at 7 bases. The CDR3 is 13 amino acids. CDR1 is SEHNR, CDR2 FQNEAQ, per germline (reference sequence). Trimming cost V 7 bases and J 2 bases; bases outside gene matches: 2. The CDR3 protein is CASNAGAYNEQFF. The CDR3 nucleotides read TGTGCCAGCAACGCGGGGGCCTACAATGAGCAGTTCTTC.

V is TRBV20-1 and J is TRBJ2-7, with TRBD1 matching 9 bases. Trimming removed 5 bases from V and 6 bases from J; junction bases left unmatched: 11. CDR3 size: 14 residues. Germline-derived CDR1 and CDR2 are DFQATT and SNEGSKA (reference sequence). CDR3 residues: CSASRTGEGGEQYF. The CDR3 nucleotides read TGCAGTGCTTCACGGACAGGGGAGGGTGGCGAGCAGTACTTC.

This clonotype was counted a few times. The chain carries TRBV15 and TRBJ2-7; maybe TRBD1 (5 bases). CDR1 and CDR2 (germline): LNHNV, YYDKDF (reference sequence). The CDR3 covers 15 residues. Trimming left V 0 bases short and J 0 bases short, with 9 bases between. CDR3 in DNA: TGTGCCACCAGCAGAGAAGGGGCTAGCTCCTACGAGCAGTACTTC. It encodes CATSREGASSYEQYF.

This clonotype was observed at least ten times. The chain joins TRBV5-8 to TRBJ1-2; TRBD1 matches at 8 bases. Germline V gene sequence: CDR1 SGHTS, CDR2 YDEGEE. The CDR3 consists of 15 residues. V was clipped by 4 bases and J by 0 bases; unmatched bases: 5. The DNA for the CDR3 is TGTGCCAGCAGCGGACAGGGACGCACTAACTATGGCTACACCTTC. This codes for CASSGQGRTNYGYTF.

This clonotype was seen ten or more times. The chain is built from TRBV7-8 and TRBJ2-5; weak D call: TRBD2 (7 bases). Germline values: CDR1 SGHVS, CDR2 FQNEAQ. V was trimmed by 1 base and J by 4 bases, leaving 13 bases between them. The CDR3 is 15 residues long. Written as DNA, the CDR3 is TGTGCCAGCAGCTTAGACGTGGGAGGGGGAGAGACCCAGTACTTC. This encodes CASSLDVGGGETQYF.

This chain uses TRBV25-1 with TRBJ2-1, with TRBD2 identical over 10 bases. The CDR3 consists of 14 residues. CDR1 is MGHDK and CDR2 is SYGVNS in the germline V gene. V gave up 4 bases and J gave up 4 bases; unmatched junction bases: 1. The CDR3 bases are TGTGCCAGCAGTGGACTAGCGGGTTACAATGAGCAGTTCTTC. This codes for CASSGLAGYNEQFF.

The CDR3 DNA reads TGTGCCTGGAGTACAGGGGGCACTGAAGCTTTCTTT. Translating it yields CAWSTGGTEAFF. J is TRBJ1-1 and V is TRBV30, with 8 nucleotides matching TRBD1. The J segment lost 4 bases and the V segment lost 2 bases, leaving 0 bases of the junction unmatched. Germline V gene data show CDR1 as GTSNPN and CDR2 as SVGIG (reference sequence). CDR3 length: 12 amino acids.

In its sample, this clonotype was seen a few times. The chain joins TRBV7-9 to TRBJ2-7, with D hard to call. This CDR3 spans 13 amino acids. The V end was cut by 3 bases, the J end by 0 bases, with 6 bases between. Germline V CDR1 and CDR2: SEHNR, FQNEAQ (reference sequence). DNA for the CDR3: TGTGCCAGCAGCTTTAGTAGCTCCTACGAGCAGTACTTC. Its translation is CASSFSSSYEQYF.

The sample holds one count of this clonotype. CDR3 DNA sequence: TGTGCCAGCAGCCCTCAGTGGGGAAGGGGAGGGGCCAACGTCCTGACTTTC. Translation gives CASSPQWGRGGANVLTF. The rearrangement links TRBV11-3 to TRBJ2-6; tentative D call: TRBD1 (5 bases). The CDR3 loop spans 17 amino acids. Per germline, CDR1 SGHNT and CDR2 YENEEA. V was trimmed by 5 bases and J by 4 bases, leaving 18 bases between them.